This TCR beta chain was captured in a study of blood T cell repertoires in COVID-19. Study background: In each case, the material was cDNA or gDNA derived from T cells, B-cell-depleted T cells, or PBMCs.

This CDR3 contains 15 residues. The V end was cut by 2 bases, the J end by 0 bases, with 12 bases between. Germline CDR1 reads SGHNT; CDR2 reads YYREEE (reference sequence). Authors' analysis steps: Nucleated cell counts were estimated from reference gene primer amplification. The repertoire was sequenced with immunoSEQ multiplex PCR; TCRdb's copy has only in-frame clones and lacks some. The DNA was the basis for D and trimming; V, J and clone size are from that table. The table records around 260,000 clones, over 75% of them present only once. Sequencing was carried out using peripheral blood. The clonotype comes from a human donor in a cohort sampled during active COVID-19. The chain joins TRBV5-4 to TRBJ2-7, with a tentative D call TRBD1 (6 bases). CDR3 in DNA: TGTGCCAGCAGCTTCTTTGACAGGAGCTCCTACGAGCAGTACTTC. Translation: CASSFFDRSSYEQYF.